Described below is a single T cell receptor (beta chain) sequence and its context. Its antigen is as yet unknown. The data belong to a study of CXCR3-negative and CXCR3-positive naive CD8 T cells. With UMI labels, 5' RACE was used to prepare the TRB cDNA libraries. With the 5' RACE reads reprocessed, TCRdb shows one record per CDR3 protein and no DNA. The sample holds some 47,000 distinct CDR3 sequences. Study-wide points: More hydrophobic TRB CDR3s occurred in CXCR3-positive than in CXCR3-negative naive cells.

The CDR3 contains 18 residues. Germline V gene data show CDR1 as MNHEY and CDR2 as SVGEGT. The sample comprised naive CXCR3+ CD8+ T cells from blood. The subset was: CD45RO-CCR7+CD27+CD95- naive CD8+ T cells expressing CXCR3 (TNR3+). The clonotype originates from a human donor in good health. Some clones in this sample may be carry-over from other donors' samples. This chain links TRBV6-2 or TRBV6-3 with TRBJ1-5. The CDR3 spells CASSSLTDRQVRYQPQHF.